The 6 T cell receptor beta chains in this list originate from one sample, sequenced in a study of T cells after yellow fever vaccination. Each CDR3 protein gets one entry after TCRdb re-called the 5' RACE reads with MiXCR. This sample yields over 10,000 distinct CDR3 sequences, of which 4.9% are seen a single time; 40% to 60% belongs to the top ten. The source material was PBMCs, either bulk or a sorted T-cell subset (CD4+, CD8+, memory, or dextramer-sorted; not recorded which), sampled 45 days after the yellow fever booster vaccination. The receptors here all came from a man younger than 40 who received the YFV17D yellow fever vaccine.

The chain combines TRBV12-3 or TRBV12-4 with TRBJ2-3; a weak D match, TRBD2 (6 bases). The CDR3 is 17 amino acids. The DNA of the CDR3 is TGTACCTTCAGTTTGACCCCTTGGGGGGTAAGCACAGATACGCAGTATTTT. This gives the protein CTFSLTPWGVSTDTQYF.

This clonotype was seen at least ten times. The gene calls are TRBV10-3 and TRBJ2-3, with 10 bases matching TRBD2. V dropped 10 bases and J dropped 3; count of bases not matched to a gene: 7. The CDR3 covers 14 residues. Germline CDR1 reads ENHRY; CDR2 reads SYGVKD. The DNA for the CDR3 is TGTGCCACCCGGACTAGCGGTCCGACAGATACGCAGTATTTT. Protein: CATRTSGPTDTQYF.

This clonotype was seen many times. This chain connects TRBV6-5 to TRBJ2-3, with 7 bases fitting TRBD2. Per germline, CDR1 MNHEY and CDR2 SVGAGI. The CDR3 runs 15 residues. The ends lost 1 base at V and 3 bases at J; junction bases unmatched: 4. The CDR3 bases are TGTGCCAGCAGTTACTGGGCGGGAGCTACAGATACGCAGTATTTT. Encoded protein: CASSYWAGATDTQYF.

This clonotype has at least ten counts. The chain employs TRBV5-5 and TRBJ2-7, with TRBD1 identical over 7 bases. The length of the CDR3 is 12 residues. Germline lookup yields CDR1 SGHKS and CDR2 YYEKEE (reference sequence). J gave up 5 bases and V 4 bases, and 3 bases lay outside the gene matches. CDR3 in amino acids: CASSLTGDEQYF. In DNA, the CDR3 is TGTGCCAGCAGCCTCACAGGGGACGAGCAGTACTTC.

This clonotype has a count of ten or more. V is TRBV9 and J is TRBJ2-7, with 11 bases fitting TRBD2. The V and J ends lost 4 bases and 6 bases, in that order; junction bases with no gene match: 12. The CDR3 runs 16 residues. The germline CDR1 and CDR2 sequences are SGDLS and YYNGEE. The CDR3 region has the DNA TGTGCCAGCAGCCCGCCCGGGACTAGCGGCGGGGGCGAGCAGTACTTC. Amino acids: CASSPPGTSGGGEQYF.

This clonotype was seen ten or more times. This chain connects TRBV2 to TRBJ1-1; D is undetermined. The CDR3 sequence is 13 residues long. Germline CDR1 is SNHLY and CDR2 is FYNNEI. Trimming cost V 4 bases and J 6 bases, with 12 bases left between them. The CDR3 DNA follows: TGTGCCAGCAGTGTGGGAAGGCCCCCTGAAGCTTTCTTT. It specifies CASSVGRPPEAFF.